This T cell receptor beta chain was sequenced in a study of blood T cells in healthy people across ages. CDR1 SGHVS and CDR2 FNYEAQ come from the germline V gene. The CDR3 has 13 amino acids. Trimming cost V 1 base and J 15 bases; bases outside gene matches: 9. This clonotype was counted between two and nine times. Primed by a sample-barcoded 5' primer and a J-beta primer mix, a second PCR proceeded for roughly 7 to 12 cycles. TCRdb reprocessed the 5' RACE reads with MiXCR, giving one entry per CDR3 protein. The repertoire includes some 750,000 distinct CDR3 sequences, about 20% of them detected once, and less than 25% sits in the top ten. At least 5.5 micrograms of total RNA were extracted per sample.

The source material was blood. The receptor was isolated from a man between 65 and 85 years old in good health. This chain connects TRBV7-6 to TRBJ2-1, with 7 positions matching TRBD1. CDR3 nucleotide sequence: TGTGCCAGCAGCTTAGATACACAGGGGACCCCGTTCTTC. Translation: CASSLDTQGTPFF.